The rows below give T cell receptor beta chains drawn from one sample of a study of CD8 T cells in Susac syndrome. Using its own MiXCR run on the immunoSEQ multiplex PCR reads, TCRdb lists one record per CDR3 protein. The sample lists more than 95,000 distinct CDR3 sequences; about 92% were seen once. Sequenced material: CD4+ T cells from PBMCs. Source of these receptors: a human donor with multiple sclerosis. CDR3s include the opening cysteine and the closing phenylalanine or tryptophan. The order of the fields is D gene, CDR3 length, V gene, J gene, clone size, CDR3 protein, CDR3 DNA. D genes are given only for firm matches. Expanded clones are given a class, and other clones once, few, many or no size at all.

>.|14|TRBV20-1|TRBJ2-3|.
CSARGRGAPDTQYF
TGCAGTGCTAGAGGTCGGGGGGCCCCAGATACGCAGTATTTT
>.|15|TRBV27|TRBJ1-6|once
CASSSSPNRASPLHF
TGTGCCAGCAGCAGTTCCCCAAACAGGGCTTCACCCCTCCACTTT
>.|15|TRBV7-9|TRBJ2-6|.
CASSLDNSGANVLTF
TGTGCCAGCAGCTTAGACAACTCTGGGGCCAACGTCCTGACTTTC
>.|15|TRBV7-6|TRBJ1-1|.
CASSLRPGKNPEAFF
TGTGCCAGCAGCTTACGTCCAGGGAAGAACCCTGAAGCTTTCTTT
>.|14|TRBV6-1|TRBJ1-2|.
CASSPVGVGGGYTF
TGTGCCAGCAGTCCGGTGGGGGTAGGAGGTGGCTACACCTTC
>.|15|TRBV3-1|TRBJ2-3|once
CASSQLVSLADTQYF
TGTGCCAGCAGCCAGCTAGTCTCTCTAGCAGATACGCAGTATTTT
>.|13|TRBV20-1|TRBJ1-4|.
CSASGGWNEKLFF
TGCAGTGCTAGTGGGGGTTGGAATGAAAAACTGTTTTTT
>.|12|TRBV4-2|TRBJ1-2|.
CASSQDRGENTF
TGTGCCAGCAGCCAAGACAGAGGAGAGAACACCTTC
>.|14|TRBV7-2|TRBJ2-5|.
CASSSYNFQETQYF
TGTGCCAGCAGCTCTTATAACTTCCAAGAGACCCAGTACTTC
>TRBD1|14|TRBV5-1|TRBJ1-4|.
CASSSGQANIGLFF
TGCGCCAGCAGCTCAGGACAGGCCAATATCGGGCTGTTTTTT
>.|15|TRBV2|TRBJ2-5|.
CASSEWGLVQETQYF
TGTGCCAGCAGTGAATGGGGACTCGTCCAAGAGACCCAGTACTTC
>.|15|TRBV20-1|TRBJ1-6|.
CSARTGDSLNSPLHF
TGCAGTGCTAGGACAGGTGACAGCTTAAATTCCCCCCTCCACTTT
>.|13|TRBV5-5|TRBJ2-3|.
CASSDVLVDTQYF
TGTGCCAGCAGCGATGTTCTAGTTGATACGCAGTATTTT
>TRBD1|13|TRBV7-9|TRBJ1-6|.
CASRTGDGSPLHF
TGTGCCAGCAGGACAGGGGATGGTTCACCCCTCCACTTT
>.|14|TRBV2|TRBJ2-1|.
CASKDGTDPHEQFF
TGTGCCAGCAAAGACGGGACCGATCCTCATGAGCAGTTCTTC
>.|13|TRBV19|TRBJ2-5|.
CASSITGRETQYF
TGTGCCAGTAGTATTACCGGGAGAGAGACCCAGTACTTC
>TRBD2|12|TRBV2|TRBJ2-3|.
CATAGGTDTQYF
TGTGCCACCGCGGGGGGCACAGATACGCAGTATTTT
>TRBD2|15|TRBV4-1|TRBJ2-1|.
CASSFLAGDYNEQFF
TGCGCCAGCAGCTTCCTAGCGGGGGACTACAATGAGCAGTTCTTC
>TRBD1|15|TRBV29-1|TRBJ1-2|.
CSVELGQGSDYGYTF
TGCAGCGTTGAACTCGGACAGGGGAGTGACTATGGCTACACCTTC
>.|16|TRBV6-1|TRBJ2-1|.
CASSEDGGMTYNEQFF
TGTGCCAGCAGTGAAGACGGGGGCATGACCTACAATGAGCAGTTCTTC